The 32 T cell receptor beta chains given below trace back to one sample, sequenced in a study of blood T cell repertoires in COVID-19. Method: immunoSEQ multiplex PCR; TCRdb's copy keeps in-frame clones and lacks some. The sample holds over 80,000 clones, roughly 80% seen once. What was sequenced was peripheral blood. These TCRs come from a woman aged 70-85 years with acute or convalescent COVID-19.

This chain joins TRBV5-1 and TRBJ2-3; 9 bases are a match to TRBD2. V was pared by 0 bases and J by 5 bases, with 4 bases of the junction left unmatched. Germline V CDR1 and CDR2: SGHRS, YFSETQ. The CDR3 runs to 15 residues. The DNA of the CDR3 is TGCGCCAGCAGCTTGGGCGGGGGGGCCAAAGATACGCAGTATTTT. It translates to CASSLGGGAKDTQYF.

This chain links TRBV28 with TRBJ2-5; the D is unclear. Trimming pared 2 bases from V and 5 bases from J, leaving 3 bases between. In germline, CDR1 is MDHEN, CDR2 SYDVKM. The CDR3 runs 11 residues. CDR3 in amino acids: CASSLGETQYF. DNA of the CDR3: TGTGCCAGCAGTTTAGGCGAGACCCAGTACTTC.

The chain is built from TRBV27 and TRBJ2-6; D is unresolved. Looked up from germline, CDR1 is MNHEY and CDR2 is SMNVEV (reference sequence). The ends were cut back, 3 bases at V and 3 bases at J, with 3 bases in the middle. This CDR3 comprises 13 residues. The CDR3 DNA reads TGTGCCAGCAGTTTTAGTGGGGCCAACGTCCTGACTTTC. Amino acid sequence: CASSFSGANVLTF.

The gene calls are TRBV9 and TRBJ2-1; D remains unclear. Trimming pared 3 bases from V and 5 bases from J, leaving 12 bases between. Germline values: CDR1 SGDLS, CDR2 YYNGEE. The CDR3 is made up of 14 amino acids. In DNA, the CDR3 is TGTGCCAGCAGCGCCGGATCGCGGAACAATGAGCAGTTCTTC. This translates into CASSAGSRNNEQFF.

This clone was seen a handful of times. The CDR3 is CASSRSSGEIGDTEAFF. DNA of the CDR3: TGTGCCAGCAGTCGATCCTCAGGGGAAATAGGGGATACTGAAGCTTTCTTT. V gene TRBV2 combines with J gene TRBJ1-1; D may be TRBD1 (6 bases). V lost 5 bases and J 5 bases, leaving 24 bases between the germline ends. The CDR3 is 17 residues long. Germline values: CDR1 SNHLY, CDR2 FYNNEI.

The CDR3 region has the DNA TGTGCCAGTAGCGACCGACAGGGGTCGAATGAAAAACTGTTTTTT. Its protein product is CASSDRQGSNEKLFF. This chain links TRBV19 with TRBJ1-4; 8 bases agree with TRBD1. The CDR3 is 15 residues long. V shed 6 bases and J 5 bases; nucleotides not matched to a gene: 8. Germline V lookup: CDR1 LNHDA, CDR2 SQIVND (reference sequence). Together with reference TRBV19 and TRBJ1-4, the CDR3 gives the full variable domain: DGGITQSPKYLFRKEGQNVTLSCEQNLNHDAMYWYRQDPGQGLRLIYYSQIVNDFQKGDIAEGYSVSREKKESFPLTVTSAQKNPTAFYLCASSDRQGSNEKLFFGSGTQLSVL.

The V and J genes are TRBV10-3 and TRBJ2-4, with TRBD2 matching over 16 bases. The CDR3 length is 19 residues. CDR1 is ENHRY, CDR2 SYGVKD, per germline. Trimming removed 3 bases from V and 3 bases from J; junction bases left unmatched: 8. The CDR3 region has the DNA TGTGCCATCAGTGAACAAGGGACTAGCGGGGGGGCTGGCAAAAACATTCAGTACTTC. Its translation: CAISEQGTSGGAGKNIQYF.

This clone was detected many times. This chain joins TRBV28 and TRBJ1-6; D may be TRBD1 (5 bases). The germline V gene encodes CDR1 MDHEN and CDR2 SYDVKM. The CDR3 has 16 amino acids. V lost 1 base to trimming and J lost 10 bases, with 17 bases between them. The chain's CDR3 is CASSLSPGRLESPLHF. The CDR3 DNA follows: TGTGCCAGCAGTTTATCCCCAGGGCGGTTGGAATCACCCCTCCACTTT. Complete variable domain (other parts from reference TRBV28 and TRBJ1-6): DVKVTQSSRYLVKRTGEKVFLECVQDMDHENMFWYRQDPGLGLRLIYFSYDVKMKEKGDIPEGYSVSREKKERFSLILESASTNQTSMYLCASSLSPGRLESPLHFGNGTRLTVT.

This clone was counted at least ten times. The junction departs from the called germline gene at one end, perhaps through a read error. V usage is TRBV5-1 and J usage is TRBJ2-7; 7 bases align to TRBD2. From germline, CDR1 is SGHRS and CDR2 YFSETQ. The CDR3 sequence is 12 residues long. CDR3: CASCGRGGRPTF. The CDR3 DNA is TGCGCCAGCTGCGGGCGGGGCGGGAGACCAACCTTC.

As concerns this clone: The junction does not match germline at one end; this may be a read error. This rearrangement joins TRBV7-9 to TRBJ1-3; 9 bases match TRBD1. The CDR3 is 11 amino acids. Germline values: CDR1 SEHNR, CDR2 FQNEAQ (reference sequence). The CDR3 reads CASSLGQGESF. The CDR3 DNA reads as TGTGCCAGCAGCCTGGGACAGGGTGAGAGTTTT.

This chain's CDR3 is CASSGGNTGELFF. The CDR3 nucleotides are TGTGCCAGCTCCGGGGGAAACACCGGGGAGCTGTTTTTT. This sequence joins TRBV18 and TRBJ2-2, with D possibly TRBD2 on 6 matching bases. Trimming took 6 bases from V and 2 from J, leaving 7 bases between them. Germline CDR1 KGHSH, CDR2 LQKENI. The CDR3 consists of 13 residues.

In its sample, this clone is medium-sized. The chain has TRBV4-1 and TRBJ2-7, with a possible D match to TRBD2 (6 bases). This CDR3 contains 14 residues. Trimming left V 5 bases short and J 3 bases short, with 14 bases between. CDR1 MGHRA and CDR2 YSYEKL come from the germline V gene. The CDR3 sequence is CASSERDFNYEQYF. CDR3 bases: TGCGCCAGCAGCGAACGGGACTTCAACTACGAGCAGTACTTC.

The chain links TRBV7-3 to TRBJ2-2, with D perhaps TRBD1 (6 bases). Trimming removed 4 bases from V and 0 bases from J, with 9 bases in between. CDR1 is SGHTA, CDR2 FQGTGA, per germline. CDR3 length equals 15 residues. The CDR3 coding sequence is TGTGCCAGCAGCTCCAGGACAGCGAACACCGGGGAGCTGTTTTTT. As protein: CASSSRTANTGELFF.

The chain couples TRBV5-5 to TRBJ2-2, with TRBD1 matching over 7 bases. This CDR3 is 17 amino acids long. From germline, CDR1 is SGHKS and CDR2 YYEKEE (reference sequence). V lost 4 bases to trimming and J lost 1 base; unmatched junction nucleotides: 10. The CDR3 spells CASSQDLTGMNTGELFF. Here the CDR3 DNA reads TGTGCCAGCAGCCAAGACTTGACAGGGATGAACACCGGGGAGCTGTTTTTT.

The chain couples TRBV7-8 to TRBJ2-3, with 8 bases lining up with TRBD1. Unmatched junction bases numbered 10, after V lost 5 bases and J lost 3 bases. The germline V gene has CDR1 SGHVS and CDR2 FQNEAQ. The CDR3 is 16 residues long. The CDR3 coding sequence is TGTGCCAGCAGCCGAGGAGCAGGGGGCTATACAGATACGCAGTATTTT. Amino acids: CASSRGAGGYTDTQYF.

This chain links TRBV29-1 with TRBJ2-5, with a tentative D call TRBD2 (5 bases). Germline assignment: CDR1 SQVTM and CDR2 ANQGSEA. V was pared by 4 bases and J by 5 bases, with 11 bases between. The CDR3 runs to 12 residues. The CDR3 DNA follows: TGCAGCGTTGTCGGGGTCCAGGAGACCCAGTACTTC. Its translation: CSVVGVQETQYF.

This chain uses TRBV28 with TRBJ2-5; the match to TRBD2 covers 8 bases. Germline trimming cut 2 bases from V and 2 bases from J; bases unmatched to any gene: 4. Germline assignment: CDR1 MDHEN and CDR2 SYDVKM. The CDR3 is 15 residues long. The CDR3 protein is CASSLVAGGQETQYF. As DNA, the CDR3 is TGTGCCAGCAGTTTAGTGGCGGGGGGACAAGAGACCCAGTACTTC.

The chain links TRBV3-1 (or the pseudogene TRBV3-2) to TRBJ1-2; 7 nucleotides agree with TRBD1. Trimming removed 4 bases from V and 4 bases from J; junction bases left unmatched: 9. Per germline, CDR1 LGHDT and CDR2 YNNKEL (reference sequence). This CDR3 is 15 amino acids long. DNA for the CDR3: TGTGCCAGCAGCCCGCTTCTGACAGGGCGCTATGGCTACACCTTC. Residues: CASSPLLTGRYGYTF.

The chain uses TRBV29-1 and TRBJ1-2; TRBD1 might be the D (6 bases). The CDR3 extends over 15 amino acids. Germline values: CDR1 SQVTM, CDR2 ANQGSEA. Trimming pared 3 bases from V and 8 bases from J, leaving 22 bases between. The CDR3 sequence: CSVEPPGRRGYGYTF. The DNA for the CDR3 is TGCAGCGTTGAGCCTCCGGGACGCAGGGGCTACGGCTACACCTTC.

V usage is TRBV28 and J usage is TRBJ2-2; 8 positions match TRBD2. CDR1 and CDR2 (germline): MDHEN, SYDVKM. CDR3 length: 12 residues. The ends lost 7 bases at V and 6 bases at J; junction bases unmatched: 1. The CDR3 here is CASNGGAGELFF. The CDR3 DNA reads TGTGCCAGCAACGGGGGGGCCGGGGAGCTGTTTTTT.

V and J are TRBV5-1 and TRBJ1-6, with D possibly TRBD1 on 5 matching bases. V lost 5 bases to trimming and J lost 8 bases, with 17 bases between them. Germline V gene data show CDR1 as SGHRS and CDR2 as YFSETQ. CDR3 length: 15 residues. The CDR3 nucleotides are TGCGCCAGCAGAGAGGCGCAGGGATCCGATTCACCCCTCCACTTT. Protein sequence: CASREAQGSDSPLHF.

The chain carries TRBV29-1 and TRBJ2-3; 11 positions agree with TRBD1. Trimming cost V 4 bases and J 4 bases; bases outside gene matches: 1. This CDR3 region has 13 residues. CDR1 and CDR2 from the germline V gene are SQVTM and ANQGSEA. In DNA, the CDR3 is TGCAGCGTTGTGGGACAGGGGGCAGATACGCAGTATTTT. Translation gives CSVVGQGADTQYF.

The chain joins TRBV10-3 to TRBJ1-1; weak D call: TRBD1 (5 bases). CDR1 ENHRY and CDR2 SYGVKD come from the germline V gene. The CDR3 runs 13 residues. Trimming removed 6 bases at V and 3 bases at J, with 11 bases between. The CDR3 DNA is TGTGCCATCAGCCTGGCGGGGGACACTGAAGCTTTCTTT. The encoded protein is CAISLAGDTEAFF.

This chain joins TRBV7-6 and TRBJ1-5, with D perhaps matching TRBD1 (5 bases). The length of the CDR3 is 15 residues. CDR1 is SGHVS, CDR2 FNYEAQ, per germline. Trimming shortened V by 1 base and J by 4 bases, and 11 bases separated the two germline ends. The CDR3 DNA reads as TGTGCCAGCAGCTTAGAGCCAGGGCTAAATCAGCCCCAGCATTTT. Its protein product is CASSLEPGLNQPQHF.

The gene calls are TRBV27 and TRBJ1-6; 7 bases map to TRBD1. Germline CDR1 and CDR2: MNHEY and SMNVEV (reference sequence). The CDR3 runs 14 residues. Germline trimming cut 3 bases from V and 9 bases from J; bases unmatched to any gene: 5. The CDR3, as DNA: TGTGCCAGCAGTTTCTTACAGGGGACTTCACCCCTCCACTTT. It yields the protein CASSFLQGTSPLHF.

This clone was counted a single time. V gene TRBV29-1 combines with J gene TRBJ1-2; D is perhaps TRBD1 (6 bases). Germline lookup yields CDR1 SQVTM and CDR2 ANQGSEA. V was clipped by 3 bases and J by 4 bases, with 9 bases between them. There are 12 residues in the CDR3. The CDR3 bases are TGCAGCGTTGACCTACAGGGCTATGGCTACACCTTC. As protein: CSVDLQGYGYTF.

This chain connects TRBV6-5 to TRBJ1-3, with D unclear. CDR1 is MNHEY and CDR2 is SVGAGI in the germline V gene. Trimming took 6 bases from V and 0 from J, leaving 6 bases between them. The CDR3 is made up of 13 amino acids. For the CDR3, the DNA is TGTGCCAGCAGAAAATACTCTGGAAACACCATATATTTT. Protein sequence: CASRKYSGNTIYF.

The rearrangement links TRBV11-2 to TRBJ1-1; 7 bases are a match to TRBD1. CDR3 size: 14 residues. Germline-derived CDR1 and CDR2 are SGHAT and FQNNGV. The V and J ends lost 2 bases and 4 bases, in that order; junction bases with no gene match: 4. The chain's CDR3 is CASSLKAGGTEAFF. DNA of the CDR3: TGTGCCAGCAGCTTAAAGGCAGGGGGCACTGAAGCTTTCTTT.

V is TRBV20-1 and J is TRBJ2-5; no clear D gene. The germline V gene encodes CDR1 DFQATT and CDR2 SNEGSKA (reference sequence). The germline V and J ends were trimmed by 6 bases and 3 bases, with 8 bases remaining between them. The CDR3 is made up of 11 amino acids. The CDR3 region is CSAGSKETQYF. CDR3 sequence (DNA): TGCAGTGCGGGCAGCAAAGAGACCCAGTACTTC.

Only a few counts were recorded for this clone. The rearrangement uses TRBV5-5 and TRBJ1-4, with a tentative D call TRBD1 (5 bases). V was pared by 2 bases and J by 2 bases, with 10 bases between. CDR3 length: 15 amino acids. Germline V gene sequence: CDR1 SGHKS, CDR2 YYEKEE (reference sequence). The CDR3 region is CASSFRGLTNEKLFF. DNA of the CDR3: TGTGCCAGCAGCTTCCGGGGACTGACTAATGAAAAACTGTTTTTT.

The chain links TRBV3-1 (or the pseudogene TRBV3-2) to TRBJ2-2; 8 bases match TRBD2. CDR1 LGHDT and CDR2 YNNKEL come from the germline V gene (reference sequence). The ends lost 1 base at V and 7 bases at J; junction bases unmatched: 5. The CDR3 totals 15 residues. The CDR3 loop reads CASSQGLARNGELFF. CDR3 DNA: TGTGCCAGCAGCCAAGGACTAGCGCGCAACGGGGAGCTGTTTTTT.

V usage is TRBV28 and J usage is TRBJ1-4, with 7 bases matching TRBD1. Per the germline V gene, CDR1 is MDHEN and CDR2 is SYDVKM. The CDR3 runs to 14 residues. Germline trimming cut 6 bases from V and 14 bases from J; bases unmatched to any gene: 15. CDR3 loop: CASSPGQALVRLFF. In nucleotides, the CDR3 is TGTGCCAGCAGCCCTGGACAGGCCCTAGTACGGCTGTTTTTT.